This T cell receptor beta chain stems from a study of siplizumab effects on memory and regulatory T cells. Germline V CDR1 and CDR2: LNHDA, SQIVND (reference sequence). This CDR3 comprises 15 residues. Trimming took off 4 bases at V and 0 bases at J, with 10 bases between the two ends. The data were produced by immunoSEQ multiplex PCR, yet TCRdb's version contains in-frame clones alone and is incomplete. The repertoire consists of approximately 48,000 clones, with about 93% occurring once and the leading ten covering 15% to 20%. The source is a human donor in good health. The rearrangement links TRBV19 to TRBJ2-1; D remains unclear. The sequenced sample was CD8+ T cells sorted from blood. CDR3: CASSTPLSSYNEQFF. As DNA, the CDR3 is TGTGCCAGTAGTACCCCCTTAAGCTCCTACAATGAGCAGTTCTTC.